This T cell receptor beta chain comes out of a study of cytomegalovirus exposure and HLA in healthy donors. Study-wide points: Reports credit the classifier with highly specific, highly sensitive diagnosis of cytomegalovirus status. Rarity held for most TCR sequences, but there were some public TCRs that occurred in many donors. In a later analysis, an Asian-associated ancestry cluster reportedly showed fewer N-insertions than the approximately 700-donor mean. Later analysis indicated greater clonal expansion among HLA-associated TCR beta chains than among equally common other chains.

From germline, CDR1 is SGHAT and CDR2 FQNNGV. This CDR3 has 13 residues. The V segment lost 5 bases and the J segment 8 bases; nucleotides outside the gene matches: 3. In the PCR, 60 Vbeta and 13 Jbeta primers were used. Assay used: immunoSEQ multiplex PCR; TCRdb lists only in-frame clones, some missing. The data hold about 140,000 clones, with less than 85% observed a single time. As for this clone: Its target is not known.

The clonotype was recovered from a woman aged 45-65 years in good health and CMV-seropositive. The chain recombines TRBV11-2 with TRBJ2-1, with 10 bases identical to TRBD1. The specimen was PBMCs. The CDR3 nucleotides are TGTGCCAGCAGCCAGACAGGGGGCGATGAGCAGTTCTTC. It codes for CASSQTGGDEQFF.